Listed here is a single TCR beta chain. The antigen is unknown. This sample is drawn from a study of a mutant IDH1 vaccine in newly diagnosed glioma. The wider study: Treated patients were roughly 62% male, about 40% female, mean age around 40 years. Therapy received beforehand was radiotherapy, temozolomide, or both, with most patients given both.

TCRdb's table, derived via immunoSEQ multiplex PCR, lists solely in-frame clones and lacks some. The repertoire consists of tens of thousands of clones, with approximately 85% occurring once and the leading ten covering approximately 0.8%. Documented time point: week 23, last vaccination. With topical imiquimod, each dose of the vaccine consisted of 300 ug of mutant IDH1 20-mer peptide. Germline V gives CDR1 GTSNPN, CDR2 SVGIG (reference sequence). The CDR3 runs 12 residues. V lost 1 base and J lost 4; bases outside the gene matches: 0. The receptor comes from a woman in her forties or fifties with glioma. The genes are TRBV30 and TRBJ2-5; 7 positions match TRBD1. The source was PBMCs, collected from a glioma patient whose treatment included an IDH1 peptide vaccine. CDR3 nucleotides: TGTGCCTGGAGTGGACAGGGAGAGACCCAGTACTTC. It yields the protein CAWSGQGETQYF.